The source of this TCR beta chain is a study of cytomegalovirus exposure and HLA in healthy donors. PCR involved 60 Vbeta and 13 Jbeta primers. TCRdb's table, derived via immunoSEQ multiplex PCR, lists solely in-frame clones and lacks some. The profile shows about 94,000 clones, about 8% of them singletons. The germline gives CDR1 LNHNV, CDR2 YYDKDF (reference sequence). The CDR3 runs 15 residues. V lost 3 bases and J lost 2, with 14 bases in between. This sequence was found in a man in his fifties in good health and CMV-seronegative. The chain uses TRBV15 and TRBJ2-7, with D possibly being TRBD1 (6 bases). The specimen was PBMCs. The CDR3 here is CATSSPGDNTYEQYF. The CDR3 DNA sequence: TGTGCCACCAGCAGCCCCGGGGACAATACCTACGAGCAGTACTTC.